These 26 T cell receptor beta chains were sequenced from one sample in a study of T-cell memory formation after mild COVID-19. TCRdb analysed the 5' RACE reads with MiXCR anew, one entry per CDR3 protein. The table shows around 200,000 distinct CDR3 sequences, with roughly 10% occurring only once. Sequenced material: PBMCs or a T cell subset sorted from them (not recorded which). These receptors were obtained from a man aged 18 to 29 who had mild COVID-19 (a few samples of this study predate the infection). Cell type and time point are not known.

The J gene is TRBJ1-5, the V gene TRBV6-2 or TRBV6-3; a weak D match, TRBD1 (5 bases). Trimming stripped 7 bases from V and 0 bases from J, with 13 bases between. The CDR3 extends over 15 amino acids. Germline V lookup: CDR1 MNHEY, CDR2 SVGEGT. The chain's CDR3 is CASIPGGYSNQPQHF. CDR3 nucleotides: TGTGCCAGCATCCCCGGGGGGTATAGCAATCAGCCCCAGCATTTT.

The table lists this clonotype with a few counts. V usage is TRBV25-1 and J usage is TRBJ2-3, with 10 bases fitting TRBD2. Per the germline V gene, CDR1 is MGHDK and CDR2 is SYGVNS. The CDR3 has 16 amino acids. V lost 4 bases, J lost 2 bases, and 6 bases stayed unmatched. CDR3 sequence: CASSVRTSGYTDTQYF. The DNA of the CDR3 is TGTGCCAGCAGTGTAAGGACTAGCGGTTACACAGATACGCAGTATTTT.

The rearrangement uses TRBV21-1 and TRBJ2-1. TRBV21-1 is flagged as a pseudogene. The CDR3 extends over 15 amino acids. The CDR3 region is CASSNTGSSYNEQFF. In nucleotides, the CDR3 is TGTGCCAGCAGCAACACGGGGAGCTCCTACAATGAGCAGTTCTTC.

V gene TRBV12-5 combines with J gene TRBJ2-1; D uncertain. The germline V gene encodes CDR1 LGHNT and CDR2 FRNRAP. Trimming cost V 7 bases and J 5 bases, with 21 bases left between them. CDR3 size: 16 residues. Here the CDR3 DNA reads TGTGCTAGTGCCCACGGCAGCCACCTTCTCGACAATGAGCAGTTCTTC. It yields the protein CASAHGSHLLDNEQFF. Supplemented by reference TRBV12-5 and TRBJ2-1, the full variable domain reads DARVTQTPRHKVTEMGQEVTMRCQPILGHNTVFWYRQTMMQGLELLAYFRNRAPLDDSGMPKDRFSAEMPDATLATLKIQPSEPRDSAVYFCASAHGSHLLDNEQFFGPGTRLTVL.

V is TRBV7-2 and J is TRBJ1-6, with 9 nucleotides matching TRBD1. This CDR3 is 14 amino acids long. Germline V gene lookup returns CDR1 SGHTA and CDR2 FQGNSA. J lost 9 bases, V lost 6 bases, and 6 bases had no gene match. The CDR3: CASRTGGIGSPLHF. The DNA for the CDR3 is TGTGCCAGCAGGACAGGGGGAATTGGTTCACCCCTCCACTTT.

This clonotype was detected a few times. The genes are TRBV4-1 and TRBJ1-1, with 7 bases identical to TRBD1. The J segment lost 1 base and the V segment lost 2 bases, leaving 4 bases of the junction unmatched. This CDR3 contains 15 residues. Germline CDR1 and CDR2: MGHRA and YSYEKL. Written as DNA, the CDR3 is TGCGCCAGCAGCCAACCGGGACAGAGGAACACTGAAGCTTTCTTT. The encoded protein is CASSQPGQRNTEAFF.

In this sample, this clonotype turned up many times. This sequence joins TRBV3-1 and TRBJ1-2, with 7 bases identical to TRBD1. The V and J ends lost 4 bases and 2 bases, in that order; junction bases with no gene match: 7. Germline CDR1 and CDR2: LGHDT and YNNKEL (reference sequence). The CDR3 covers 15 residues. The CDR3 DNA sequence: TGTGCCAGCAGCCCAGCAGGGGGAGGCAACTATGGCTACACCTTC. It translates to CASSPAGGGNYGYTF.

The J gene is TRBJ2-3, the V gene TRBV15; D not certain. CDR1 is LNHNV and CDR2 is YYDKDF in the germline V gene (reference sequence). V was clipped by 3 bases and J by 7 bases, with 11 bases between them. CDR3 length: 13 residues. CDR3 coding DNA: TGTGCCACCAGCAGGGTTCTGGGGTATACGCAGTATTTT. It specifies CATSRVLGYTQYF. The variable domain in full, completed from reference TRBV15 and TRBJ2-3, reads DAMVIQNPRYQVTQFGKPVTLSCSQTLNHNVMYWYQQKSSQAPKLLFHYYDKDFNNEADTPDNFQSRRPNTSFCFLDIRSPGLGDTAMYLCATSRVLGYTQYFGPGTRLTVL.

This clonotype occurred many times. The J gene is TRBJ1-6, the V gene TRBV11-1, with D perhaps matching TRBD1 (6 bases). The CDR3 totals 15 residues. The germline gives CDR1 SGHAT, CDR2 FQDESV (reference sequence). V lost 3 bases to trimming and J lost 6 bases, with 12 bases between them. The CDR3 DNA sequence: TGTGCCAGCAGCTTTTCCGGGACAAGTAATTCACCCCTCCACTTT. Translating gives CASSFSGTSNSPLHF.

This clonotype was counted only a few times. The rearrangement links TRBV7-9 to TRBJ1-4; D gene unclear. The CDR3 is made up of 21 amino acids. The germline CDR1 and CDR2 sequences are SEHNR and FQNEAQ (reference sequence). V gave up 4 bases and J gave up 0 bases, with 27 bases separating them. The CDR3 DNA reads as TGTGCCAGCAGCTCGCCGCCCCCCGCTCCAATGCAGGCTGCAACTAATGAAAAACTGTTTTTT. As protein: CASSSPPPAPMQAATNEKLFF.

The chain combines TRBV3-1 with TRBJ2-7; D ambiguous. Germline-derived CDR1 and CDR2 are LGHDT and YNNKEL (reference sequence). The CDR3 totals 13 residues. V was cut by 1 base and J by 2 bases, with 6 bases left in between. The CDR3 DNA follows: TGTGCCAGCAGCCAAGCTCAAACCTACGAGCAGTACTTC. Encoded protein: CASSQAQTYEQYF.

The chain combines TRBV30 with TRBJ2-3, with 7 bases identical to TRBD1. V lost 2 bases to trimming and J lost 4 bases; unmatched junction nucleotides: 6. In germline, CDR1 is GTSNPN, CDR2 SVGIG (reference sequence). The CDR3 contains 14 residues. The CDR3 DNA is TGTGCCTGGAGTACTGGACAGGAGTCAGATACGCAGTATTTT. Its protein product is CAWSTGQESDTQYF.

The sample holds a few counts of this clonotype. V is TRBV10-3 and J is TRBJ2-2; TRBD2 matches 8 bases. Germline V lookup: CDR1 ENHRY, CDR2 SYGVKD. Unmatched junction bases numbered 7, after V lost 3 bases and J lost 4 bases. The CDR3 runs to 16 residues. The CDR3 region has the DNA TGTGCCATCAGTGAACGAACTAGCGGAGGCACCGGGGAGCTGTTTTTT. Its protein product is CAISERTSGGTGELFF.

This clonotype was seen a few times. The CDR3 coding sequence is TGTGCCAGCAACCCAGGGACATCCTACGAGCAGTACTTC. Its protein product is CASNPGTSYEQYF. V is TRBV7-2 and J is TRBJ2-7, with D possibly being TRBD1 (6 bases). The CDR3 length is 13 residues. V was clipped by 7 bases and J by 1 base, with 11 bases between them. CDR1 and CDR2 from the germline V gene are SGHTA and FQGNSA.

This clonotype was detected a few times. The rearrangement links TRBV5-8 to TRBJ2-5; 7 bases agree with TRBD1. Germline CDR1 and CDR2: SGHTS and YDEGEE. Trimming at V came to 4 bases and at J to 5 bases, leaving 11 bases not matched to a gene. This CDR3 has 15 residues. Here the CDR3 reads CASSRPRQGVETQYF. DNA of the CDR3: TGTGCCAGCAGCCGTCCAAGACAGGGTGTGGAGACCCAGTACTTC.

This clonotype was counted a single time. V is TRBV21-1 and J is TRBJ2-3; the D call in the table, TRBD1, was not verified against the DNA. TRBV21-1 is labeled a pseudogene. CDR3 length equals 15 residues. This chain's CDR3 is CASSKPLDSTDTQYF. As DNA, the CDR3 is TGTGCCAGCAGCAAACCCCTCGACAGCACAGATACGCAGTATTTT.

A few counts support this clonotype. J is TRBJ2-3 and V is TRBV14, with unresolved D. The CDR3 spans 12 residues. Germline V gene lookup returns CDR1 SGHDN and CDR2 FVKESK. The V and J ends lost 5 bases and 3 bases respectively, with 6 bases between them. The CDR3 region is CASSRATDTQYF. The CDR3 DNA follows: TGTGCCAGCAGCAGGGCGACAGATACGCAGTATTTT.

This clonotype was seen only a few times. The V and J genes are TRBV5-1 and TRBJ1-5; 9 bases fit TRBD1. V was pared by 5 bases and J by 0 bases, with 12 bases of the junction left unmatched. The CDR3 extends over 18 amino acids. Germline CDR1 SGHRS, CDR2 YFSETQ. CDR3 residues: CASSPRGQGEDSNQPQHF. The CDR3 DNA is TGCGCCAGCAGTCCCAGGGGACAGGGTGAGGATAGCAATCAGCCCCAGCATTTT.

The V and J genes are TRBV24-1 and TRBJ2-3; 9 positions agree with TRBD1. The CDR3 has 15 amino acids. With 10 bases clipped from V and 2 bases from J, the junction kept 9 bases outside the gene matches. The germline V gene encodes CDR1 KGHDR and CDR2 SFDVKD. CDR3 coding DNA: TGTGCCACAACCGCCAGGACAGGGGCCACAGATACGCAGTATTTT. It is translated as CATTARTGATDTQYF.

This chain links TRBV30 with TRBJ1-2, with a weak D call TRBD1 (6 bases). The CDR3 covers 11 residues. The germline CDR1 and CDR2 sequences are GTSNPN and SVGIG (reference sequence). V shed 3 bases and J shed 8 bases, with 10 bases lying between them. The DNA of the CDR3 is TGTGCCTGGAGAAAAGGGGGGGGCTACACCTTC. This translates into CAWRKGGGYTF.

This clonotype has a handful of counts. This may be a read error: a much more frequent sequence differs by one nucleotide. J is TRBJ2-5 and V is TRBV7-2; maybe TRBD2 (5 bases). Germline loops: CDR1 SGHTA, CDR2 FQGNSA. V was cut by 5 bases and J by 5 bases, with 9 bases left in between. The CDR3 has 12 residues. The CDR3 reads CASSHPGETQYF. The CDR3, as DNA: TGTGCCAGCAGCCACCCGGGGGAGACCCAGTACTTC.

This clonotype has only a few counts. The rearrangement uses TRBV24-1 and TRBJ1-2; perhaps TRBD1 as D (5 bases). Per germline, CDR1 KGHDR and CDR2 SFDVKD. The CDR3 runs 13 residues. V lost 2 bases and J lost 7, with 10 bases in between. The CDR3 DNA reads as TGTGCCACCAGTGATTCAGGGTTCGGTGGCTACACCTTC. Its translation is CATSDSGFGGYTF.

This clonotype was picked up a small number of times. The rearrangement joins TRBV5-1 to TRBJ2-1, with 8 bases aligning to TRBD2. CDR1 and CDR2 from the germline V gene are SGHRS and YFSETQ. The CDR3 loop spans 15 amino acids. With 4 bases clipped from V and 2 bases from J, the junction kept 5 bases outside the gene matches. The CDR3 here is CASSPGGGTYNEQFF. Written as DNA, the CDR3 is TGCGCCAGCAGCCCGGGGGGGGGTACCTACAATGAGCAGTTCTTC.

This chain uses TRBV4-2 with TRBJ2-5, with 7 bases identical to TRBD2. Germline V lookup: CDR1 LGHNA, CDR2 YNFKEQ. This CDR3 spans 17 amino acids. V dropped 2 bases and J dropped 1; count of bases not matched to a gene: 10. The CDR3 nucleotides are TGTGCCAGCAGCCAATCTTGGCATGAGCGGGGCCAAGAGACCCAGTACTTC. Encoded protein: CASSQSWHERGQETQYF.

Regarding this clonotype: Being one base from a much bigger clone, this may be a read error. The chain employs TRBV4-3 and TRBJ1-2, with TRBD1 identical over 7 bases. With 6 bases clipped from V and 8 bases from J, the junction kept 15 bases outside the gene matches. The CDR3 extends over 15 amino acids. Germline CDR1 is LGHNA and CDR2 is YSLEER. The CDR3 sequence is CASRQELTGVLGYTF. The CDR3 DNA follows: TGCGCCAGCAGACAGGAATTAACAGGGGTCCTCGGCTACACCTTC.

This chain uses TRBV27 with TRBJ1-2; D remains unclear. The germline V gene encodes CDR1 MNHEY and CDR2 SMNVEV (reference sequence). V was pared by 3 bases and J by 6 bases, with 14 bases between. The CDR3 extends over 14 amino acids. The CDR3 protein is CASSFSGLRNGYTF. Here the CDR3 DNA reads TGTGCCAGCAGTTTTTCGGGATTGAGAAATGGCTACACCTTC.